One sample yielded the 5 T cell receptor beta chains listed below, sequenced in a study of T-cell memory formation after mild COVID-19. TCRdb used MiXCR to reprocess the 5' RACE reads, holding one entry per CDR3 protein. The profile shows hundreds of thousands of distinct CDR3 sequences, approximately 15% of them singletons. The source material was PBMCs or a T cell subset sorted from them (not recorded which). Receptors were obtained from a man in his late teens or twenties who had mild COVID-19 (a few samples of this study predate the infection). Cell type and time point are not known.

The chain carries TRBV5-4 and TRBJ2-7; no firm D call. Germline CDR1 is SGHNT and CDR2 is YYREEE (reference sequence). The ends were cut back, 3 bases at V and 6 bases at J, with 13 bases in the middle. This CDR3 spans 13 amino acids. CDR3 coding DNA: TGTGCCAGCAGCTACGGCCGCCGCGGCGAGCAGTACGTC. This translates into CASSYGRRGEQYV.

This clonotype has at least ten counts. The CDR3 loop is CSASGGRTYEQYF. CDR3 sequence (DNA): TGCAGTGCTAGTGGTGGGCGGACCTACGAGCAGTACTTC. The chain recombines TRBV20-1 with TRBJ2-7; D unclear. Trimming removed 3 bases at V and 2 bases at J, with 11 bases between. CDR3 length equals 13 residues. CDR1 DFQATT and CDR2 SNEGSKA come from the germline V gene (reference sequence).

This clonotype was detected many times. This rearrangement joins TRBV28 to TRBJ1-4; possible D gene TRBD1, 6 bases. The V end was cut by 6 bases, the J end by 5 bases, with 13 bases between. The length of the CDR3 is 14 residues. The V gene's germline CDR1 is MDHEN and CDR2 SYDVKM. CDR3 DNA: TGTGCCAGCAGCACAGGGCCTCTCAATGAAAAACTGTTTTTT. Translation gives CASSTGPLNEKLFF.

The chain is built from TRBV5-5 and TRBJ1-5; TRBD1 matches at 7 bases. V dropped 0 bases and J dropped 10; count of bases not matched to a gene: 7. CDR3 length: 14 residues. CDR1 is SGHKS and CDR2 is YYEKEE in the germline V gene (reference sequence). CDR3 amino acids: CASSLVGGEGPQHF. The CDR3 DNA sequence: TGTGCCAGCAGCTTGGTAGGGGGCGAAGGCCCCCAGCATTTT.

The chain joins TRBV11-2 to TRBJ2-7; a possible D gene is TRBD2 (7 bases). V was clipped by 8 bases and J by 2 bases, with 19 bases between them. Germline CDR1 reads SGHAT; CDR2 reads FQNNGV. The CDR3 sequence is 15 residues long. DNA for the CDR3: TGTGCCAGCGGATTTGGGGGGGCCTTCACCTACGAGCAGTACTTC. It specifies CASGFGGAFTYEQYF.